This TCR beta chain is drawn from a study of regulatory T cells in long-lasting Graves disease. Study observations and caveats: Persistent disease showed a preference for TRBV28, TRBJ1-2 and TRBJ2-5. Lower TCR diversity characterized persistent Graves' patients relative to newly diagnosed patients. Whereas new patients shared 800 to 1,000 public clonotypes, persistent patients shared more, at approximately 2,500.

V lost 7 bases to trimming and J lost 5 bases; unmatched junction nucleotides: 11. The CDR3 spans 15 residues. Described time point: persistent/refractory GD, antithyroid drugs over 5 years with positive TRAb. There was RNA extracted from PBMCs, and the TCR library was made from it. Ten or more counts support this clonotype. Its antigen remains unidentified. Investigators prepared the TCR beta libraries by applying iRepertoire HTBI primers and Arm-PCR of CDR3 regions. TCRdb re-derived calls from the multiplex PCR reads in MiXCR, one entry per CDR3 protein. The sample has about 420,000 distinct CDR3 sequences; roughly a quarter are singletons.

This chain links TRBV12-3 or TRBV12-4 with TRBJ2-5; the match to TRBD2 covers 9 bases. This receptor was taken from a female donor with Graves disease. The sample here was peripheral blood mononuclear cells (PBMCs), taken when the disease was refractory, from a patient treated with antithyroid drugs. For the CDR3, the DNA is TGTGCCAGCACCCTGGGGGCTAGCGGGACGGAGACCCAGTACTTC. Its protein product is CASTLGASGTETQYF.